This T cell receptor beta chain was identified during a study of CD8+CD57+ T cells in acquired aplastic anemia. The CDR3 has 10 amino acids. Germline CDR1 is DFQATT and CDR2 is SNEGSKA (reference sequence). Selection for sequencing was limited to patients who had shown CD8+CD57+ cell expansion by flow cytometry. Overall study results and limits: Statistical testing detected no significant gap in CD8+ Simpson's diversity between patients and controls.

Genomic DNA was employed as the template in profiling TCR beta VDJ and CDR3. TCRdb used MiXCR to reprocess the reads, holding one entry per CDR3 protein. The table records 450,000 to 550,000 distinct CDR3 sequences, 25% to 40% of them present only once. In regard to this clonotype: Antigen unknown. This may be a read error, as it is one base from a much larger clone.

The sample was sorted CD4+, CD8+, or CD8+CD57+ T cells (not recorded which) from PBMCs. This TCR was sampled from a human donor with aplastic anemia. The rearrangement links TRBV20-1 to TRBJ2-7; D ambiguous. The CDR3 region is CSAYSAEQCF. CDR3 DNA sequence: TGCAGTGCTTACAGCGCCGAGCAGTGCTTC.